A single sample is the source of the 8 T cell receptor beta chains below, sequenced in a study of cytomegalovirus exposure and HLA in healthy donors. PCR was performed using 60 Vbeta and 13 Jbeta primers. Clones were read by immunoSEQ multiplex PCR, and TCRdb kept only the in-frame ones, dropping some. The table lists 150,000 to 200,000 clones, about 86% of them singletons. The source material was PBMCs. All receptors derive from a woman younger than 30 in good health and CMV-seropositive.

The J gene is TRBJ1-2, the V gene TRBV18; D is uncertain. V shed 0 bases and J shed 7 bases, with 9 bases lying between them. The CDR3 length is 13 residues. Germline CDR1 KGHSH, CDR2 LQKENI. CDR3 coding DNA: TGTGCCAGCTCACCACCGGTCGAGAGTGGCTACACCTTC. Translating gives CASSPPVESGYTF.

V and J are TRBV7-2 and TRBJ1-1; TRBD1 might be the D (5 bases). This CDR3 is 15 amino acids long. The V gene lost 2 bases and the J gene lost 6 bases, with 16 bases spanning the gap. Germline CDR1 reads SGHTA; CDR2 reads FQGNSA. CDR3 sequence: CASSLNPGRVPEAFF. The CDR3 coding sequence is TGTGCCAGCAGCTTAAATCCAGGGAGGGTTCCTGAAGCTTTCTTT.

This chain joins TRBV4-1 and TRBJ2-2; 16 nucleotides match TRBD2. The CDR3 runs to 21 residues. V lost 1 base and J lost 1; bases outside the gene matches: 9. Germline values: CDR1 MGHRA, CDR2 YSYEKL. CDR3: CASSQVRLGLAGGRNTGELFF. The DNA of the CDR3 is TGCGCCAGCAGCCAAGTCCGTTTGGGACTAGCGGGGGGGCGGAACACCGGGGAGCTGTTTTTT.

The V and J genes are TRBV5-6 and TRBJ2-5; tentatively, D is TRBD1 (6 bases). The germline V and J ends were trimmed by 0 bases and 5 bases, with 17 bases remaining between them. The CDR3 consists of 16 residues. Germline V CDR1 and CDR2: SGHDT, YYEEEE. The CDR3 sequence is CASSLASARGLETQYF. The CDR3 DNA sequence: TGTGCCAGCAGCTTGGCCTCGGCCAGGGGATTGGAGACCCAGTACTTC.

The V gene is TRBV19, the J gene TRBJ1-6, with TRBD1 as a possible D gene (5 bases). Trimming took off 5 bases at V and 5 bases at J, with 13 bases between the two ends. The CDR3 is 15 residues long. From germline, CDR1 is LNHDA and CDR2 SQIVND (reference sequence). CDR3 residues: CASSADSRNNSPLHF. The CDR3 DNA reads TGTGCCAGTAGTGCCGACAGCCGGAATAATTCACCCCTCCACTTT.

This clone was observed a few times. This chain joins TRBV6-4 and TRBJ2-1; 10 bases are shared with TRBD1. Per germline, CDR1 MRHNA and CDR2 SNTAGT. CDR3 length: 15 amino acids. The V segment lost 4 bases and the J segment 3 bases; nucleotides outside the gene matches: 3. The CDR3 is CASSAGTGDYNEQFF. Here the CDR3 DNA reads TGTGCCAGCAGTGCGGGGACAGGGGACTACAATGAGCAGTTCTTC.

The CDR3, as DNA: TGTGCCAGCAGCCCCAGAGGGGGGGGGCCATTTAATGAGCAGTTCTTC. The encoded protein is CASSPRGGGPFNEQFF. V gene TRBV11-3 combines with J gene TRBJ2-1; tentatively, D is TRBD2 (7 bases). Germline V lookup: CDR1 SGHNT, CDR2 YENEEA. The V gene lost 5 bases and the J gene lost 7 bases, with 21 bases spanning the gap. CDR3 size: 16 residues.

This rearrangement joins TRBV9 to TRBJ2-1; 11 nucleotides agree with TRBD2. The CDR3 spans 15 residues. Germline loops: CDR1 SGDLS, CDR2 YYNGEE. V shed 7 bases, J shed 5 bases, and the junction held 8 bases outside the gene matches. The CDR3 sequence is CASDSGTSGHNEQFF. The CDR3 DNA reads as TGTGCCAGCGACTCCGGGACTAGCGGTCACAATGAGCAGTTCTTC.